Below, one T cell receptor beta chain is given with its context. As yet, its antigen is unknown. The germline CDR1 and CDR2 sequences are MGHDK and SYGVNS. Trimming pared 8 bases from V and 5 bases from J, leaving 9 bases between. This CDR3 has 11 residues. This sample is part of a study of identical twins. The study's findings and limits: Abundant beta clonotypes from cord blood had fewer insertions, unlike memory repertoires, which showed none. Invariant MAIT and iNKT cells are populations that could partly confound zero-insertion analyses.

TCRdb re-called the 5' RACE reads with MiXCR, one entry per CDR3 protein. This table holds under 900,000 distinct CDR3 sequences, 18% found once. These same data were also listed under a study on T cells expressing NK-cell markers.

The specimen was PBMCs. This TCR came from a woman between 18 and 30 years old in good health. V is TRBV25-1 and J is TRBJ1-1; D call uncertain. CDR3 sequence (DNA): TGTGCCAGCCATACTGGAACTGAAGCTTTCTTT. Residues: CASHTGTEAFF.